Listed below are T cell receptor beta chains from one sample, sequenced in a study of T cells in Graves' hyperthyroidism and ophthalmopathy. Each CDR3 protein gets one entry after TCRdb re-called the multiplex PCR reads with MiXCR. The sample comprises hundreds of thousands of distinct CDR3 sequences, about 14% of which are singletons, and roughly 5.5% rests with the top ten. The sequencing sample was made of blood. Receptor source: a woman under 40 with Graves' hyperthyroidism that later progressed to Graves' ophthalmopathy. The CDR3 runs from the conserved cysteine through the conserved F or W. A D gene is named only where the DNA matches it firmly. Size tells how often a clone was seen (once, few, many) or the class of an expanded clone, and some rows leave it out.

D gene: .
J gene: TRBJ1-5
clone size: few
V gene: TRBV6-1
CDR3 DNA: TGTGCCAGCAGTTACACTGGGAGCTTCAATCAGCCCCAGCATTTT
CDR3 protein: CASSYTGSFNQPQHF

D gene: .
J gene: TRBJ1-4
clone size: .
V gene: TRBV5-5
CDR3 DNA: TGTGCCAGCAGCTTGGTTGGTAAGGGGGAACTCGATGAAAAACTGTTTTTT
CDR3 protein: CASSLVGKGELDEKLFF

D gene: .
J gene: TRBJ1-1
clone size: .
V gene: TRBV6-2/TRBV6-3
CDR3 DNA: TGTGCCAGCAGTTACTCGAGTCAGGGGATCAGCACTGAAGCTTTCTTT
CDR3 protein: CASSYSSQGISTEAFF

D gene: .
J gene: TRBJ2-1
clone size: few
V gene: TRBV19
CDR3 DNA: TGTGCCAGTAGTATAGGCCAGGATTACAATGAGCAGCTCTTC
CDR3 protein: CASSIGQDYNEQLF

D gene: TRBD1
J gene: TRBJ1-3
clone size: .
V gene: TRBV27
CDR3 DNA: TGTGCCAGCAGTCCAAATGACAGGGCTGGAAACACCATATATTTT
CDR3 protein: CASSPNDRAGNTIYF

D gene: .
J gene: TRBJ2-1
clone size: .
V gene: TRBV28
CDR3 DNA: TGTGCCAGCAGTACTCGCCGTGAGCAGTTCTTC
CDR3 protein: CASSTRREQFF

D gene: .
J gene: TRBJ2-3
clone size: many
V gene: TRBV27
CDR3 DNA: TGTGCCAGCTCGGGCAGCTACACAGATACGCAGTATTTT
CDR3 protein: CASSGSYTDTQYF

D gene: .
J gene: TRBJ2-1
clone size: many
V gene: TRBV5-1
CDR3 DNA: TGCGCCAGCAGAGGCGGATACAATGAGCAGTTCTTC
CDR3 protein: CASRGGYNEQFF

D gene: .
J gene: TRBJ2-3
clone size: many
V gene: TRBV11-2
CDR3 DNA: TGTGCCAGCAGCTTCCGGGGGTTGGATACGCAGTATTTT
CDR3 protein: CASSFRGLDTQYF

D gene: TRBD1
J gene: TRBJ1-1
clone size: many
V gene: TRBV12-3/TRBV12-4
CDR3 DNA: TGTGCCAGCAGCAACAGGGGCCGGGGTCGAACTGAAGCTTTCTTT
CDR3 protein: CASSNRGRGRTEAFF

D gene: .
J gene: TRBJ2-1
clone size: .
V gene: TRBV6-2/TRBV6-3
CDR3 DNA: TGTGCCAGCAGTTACCAGTCGAGCTCCTACAATGAGCAGTTCTTC
CDR3 protein: CASSYQSSSYNEQFF

D gene: TRBD1
J gene: TRBJ2-7
clone size: many
V gene: TRBV6-2/TRBV6-3
CDR3 DNA: TGTGCCAGCAGTCCCGGGACAGGGGCGGAGCAGTACTTC
CDR3 protein: CASSPGTGAEQYF

D gene: .
J gene: TRBJ2-1
clone size: many
V gene: TRBV27
CDR3 DNA: TGTGCCAGCAGCCCCCCCGGGGAGTACAATGAGCAGTTCTTC
CDR3 protein: CASSPPGEYNEQFF

D gene: TRBD1
J gene: TRBJ1-1
clone size: .
V gene: TRBV24-1
CDR3 DNA: TGTGCCACCAAACAGGGGGCCATGAACACTGAAGCTTTCTTT
CDR3 protein: CATKQGAMNTEAFF

D gene: TRBD2
J gene: TRBJ2-1
clone size: .
V gene: TRBV7-9
CDR3 DNA: TGTGCCAGCAGCCACCCAGGACTAGCGGGAAATGAGCAGTTCTTC
CDR3 protein: CASSHPGLAGNEQFF

D gene: .
J gene: TRBJ2-2
clone size: few
V gene: TRBV13
CDR3 DNA: TGTGCCAGCAGCTTCGGGACCAGCTACACCGGGGAGCTGTTTTTT
CDR3 protein: CASSFGTSYTGELFF

D gene: TRBD2
J gene: TRBJ2-2
clone size: .
V gene: TRBV6-2/TRBV6-3
CDR3 DNA: TGTGCCAGCAGTTCCCTCGGACTAGCGGGAGGGCGCGGGGGGGAGCTGTTTTTT
CDR3 protein: CASSSLGLAGGRGGELFF

D gene: .
J gene: TRBJ1-5
clone size: many
V gene: TRBV19
CDR3 DNA: TGTGCCAGTAGTATAGACAGGGACCAGCCCCAGCATTTT
CDR3 protein: CASSIDRDQPQHF

D gene: .
J gene: TRBJ1-2
clone size: .
V gene: TRBV20-1
CDR3 DNA: TGCAGTGCTAGACTGCCAGGGGATAACTATGGCTACACCTTC
CDR3 protein: CSARLPGDNYGYTF